This TCR beta chain was captured by sequencing in a study of T-cell memory formation after mild COVID-19. About the study: The two donors had largely donor-specific TCR clusters. Overall study findings and caveats: Nothing showed for sure that second-wave clones peaking on day 37 were SARS-CoV-2 specific.

This clonotype was observed a handful of times. Its target is unknown. CDR1 SGDLS and CDR2 YYNGEE come from the germline V gene. Trimming took 4 bases from V and 5 from J; bases not matched to a gene: 7. The CDR3 covers 14 residues. Employing constant-segment primers, 5'RACE generated TCR alpha and TCR beta cDNA libraries bearing sample barcodes and UMIs. TCRdb ran MiXCR on the 5' RACE reads and lists one entry per CDR3 protein. The data show under 600,000 distinct CDR3 sequences, about 20% seen once. The V call is TRBV9, the J call TRBJ1-1, with 8 bases fitting TRBD1. The material sequenced was PBMCs or a T cell subset sorted from them (not recorded which). This TCR came from an adult woman who had mild COVID-19 (a few samples of this study predate the infection). Cell type and time point are not known. DNA for the CDR3: TGTGCCAGCAGCACCGGACAGGGATTTACTGAAGCTTTCTTT. This encodes CASSTGQGFTEAFF.